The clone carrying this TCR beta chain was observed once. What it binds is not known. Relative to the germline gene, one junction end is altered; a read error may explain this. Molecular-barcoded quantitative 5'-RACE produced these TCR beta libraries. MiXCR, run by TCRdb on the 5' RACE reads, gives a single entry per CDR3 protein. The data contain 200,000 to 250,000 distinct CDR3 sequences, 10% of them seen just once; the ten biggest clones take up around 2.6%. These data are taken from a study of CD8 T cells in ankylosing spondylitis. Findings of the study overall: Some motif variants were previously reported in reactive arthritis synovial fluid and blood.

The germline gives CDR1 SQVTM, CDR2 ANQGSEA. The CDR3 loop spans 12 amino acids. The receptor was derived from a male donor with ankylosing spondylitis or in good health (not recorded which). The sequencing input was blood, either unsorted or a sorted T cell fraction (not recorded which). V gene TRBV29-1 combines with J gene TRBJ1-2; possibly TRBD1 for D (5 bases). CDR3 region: CSVEGTVYAYTF. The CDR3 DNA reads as TGCAGCGTTGAGGGGACTGTCTATGCCTACACCTTC. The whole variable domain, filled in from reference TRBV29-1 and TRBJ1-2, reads SAVISQKPSRDICQRGTSLTIQCQVDSQVTMMFWYRQQPGQSLTLIATANQGSEATYESGFVIDKFPISRPNLTFSTLTVSNMSPEDSSIYLCSVEGTVYAYTFGSGTRLTVV.